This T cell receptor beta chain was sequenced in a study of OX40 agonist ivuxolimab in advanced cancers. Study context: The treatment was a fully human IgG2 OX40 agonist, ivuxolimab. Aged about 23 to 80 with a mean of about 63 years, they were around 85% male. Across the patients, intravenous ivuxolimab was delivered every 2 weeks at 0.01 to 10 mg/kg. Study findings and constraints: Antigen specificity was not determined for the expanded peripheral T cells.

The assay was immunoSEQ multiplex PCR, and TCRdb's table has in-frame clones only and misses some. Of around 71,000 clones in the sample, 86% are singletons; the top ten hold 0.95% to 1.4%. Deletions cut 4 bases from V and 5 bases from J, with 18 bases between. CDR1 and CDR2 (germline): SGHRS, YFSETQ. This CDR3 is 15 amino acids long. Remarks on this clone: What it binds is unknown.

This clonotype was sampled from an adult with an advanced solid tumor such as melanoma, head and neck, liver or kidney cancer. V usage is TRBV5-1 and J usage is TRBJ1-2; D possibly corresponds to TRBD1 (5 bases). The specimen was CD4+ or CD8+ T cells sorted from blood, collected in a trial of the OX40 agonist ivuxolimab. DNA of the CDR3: TGCGCCAGCAGCCCCCGGGACGGAGTTGTGTATGGCTACACCTTC. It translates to CASSPRDGVVYGYTF.